This T cell receptor beta chain was identified during a study of blood T cell repertoires in COVID-19. Study-wide context: Researchers got acute and convalescent COVID-19 samples from the United States, Italy and Spain. Sources were T cells, B-cell-depleted T cells, or PBMCs; the material itself was cDNA or gDNA.

Original processing methods: Nucleated cell counts were estimated from reference gene primer amplification. Profiling relied on immunoSEQ multiplex PCR, and the TCRdb table lists in-frame clones only, not all of them. V, J and clone size reflect that table, while D and trimming were determined from the DNA. The sample shows about 490,000 clones, roughly 88% of them seen only once. The sequence was collected from a human donor in a cohort sampled during active COVID-19. Sequenced: peripheral blood.

CDR3 DNA sequence: TGTGCCACCAGCAGATCCCACCAAGGGGACGGGGAGCTGTTTTTT. Translation: CATSRSHQGDGELFF. This sequence joins TRBV15 and TRBJ2-2, with D maybe TRBD1 (5 bases). Germline V gives CDR1 LNHNV, CDR2 YYDKDF (reference sequence). The CDR3 totals 15 residues. The V and J ends lost 2 bases and 7 bases respectively, with 14 bases between them. Full variable domain (remainder filled in from reference TRBV15 and TRBJ2-2): DAMVIQNPRYQVTQFGKPVTLSCSQTLNHNVMYWYQQKSSQAPKLLFHYYDKDFNNEADTPDNFQSRRPNTSFCFLDIRSPGLGDTAMYLCATSRSHQGDGELFFGEGSRLTVL.